In its sample, the clone carrying this T cell receptor (beta chain) was seen a few times. The entry originates in a study of patients and donors after allogeneic stem cell transplantation. CDR1 MNHEY and CDR2 SMNVEV come from the germline V gene (reference sequence). V lost 3 bases, J lost 3 bases, and 12 bases lay in between. The CDR3 runs to 15 residues. One entry per CDR3 protein results from TCRdb running MiXCR on the RT-PCR reads. The sample lists over 130,000 distinct CDR3 sequences, 30% to 45% occurring once. The chain carries TRBV27 and TRBJ1-5; D unclear. The sequence came from a human donor who was either an allogeneic HSCT recipient or a stem cell or donor lymphocyte infusion donor (not recorded which). It is not recorded whose cells these are; they may come from a transplant donor. The sequencing sample was made of blood, either unsorted or a sorted T cell fraction (not recorded which). The CDR3 loop is CASSLGFGHNQPQHF. The DNA for the CDR3 is TGTGCCAGCAGTTTGGGGTTCGGCCACAATCAGCCCCAGCATTTT.